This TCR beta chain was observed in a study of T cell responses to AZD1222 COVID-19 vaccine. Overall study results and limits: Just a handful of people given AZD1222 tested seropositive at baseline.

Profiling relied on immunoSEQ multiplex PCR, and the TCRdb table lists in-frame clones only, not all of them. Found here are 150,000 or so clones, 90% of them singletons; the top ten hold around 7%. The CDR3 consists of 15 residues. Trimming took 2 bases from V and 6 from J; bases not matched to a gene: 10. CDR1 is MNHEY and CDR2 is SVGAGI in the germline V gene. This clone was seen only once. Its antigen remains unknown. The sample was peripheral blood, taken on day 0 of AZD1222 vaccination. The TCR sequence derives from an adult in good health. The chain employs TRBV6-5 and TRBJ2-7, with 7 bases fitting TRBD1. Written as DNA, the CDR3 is TGTGCCAGCAGTTACCACAGGGGTATGGTACGCGAGCAGTACTTC. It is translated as CASSYHRGMVREQYF.